This paragraph reports one T cell receptor beta chain. The sample originates from a study of T cells in Graves' hyperthyroidism and ophthalmopathy. Study-level background: Peripheral blood draws took place at initial diagnosis, ahead of any treatment.

Exclusion of patients followed from uncontrolled infection, other autoimmune disease, pregnancy or lactation. What was amplified from RNA transcripts were TCR beta CDR3 regions. A set of HTBI primers served as the primers for a first-round RT-PCR of the TCR CDR3. A single record per CDR3 protein comes from TCRdb applying MiXCR to the multiplex PCR reads. The sample lists about 300,000 distinct CDR3 sequences, less than 15% occurring once. Germline V gene data show CDR1 as MNHEY and CDR2 as SMNVEV (reference sequence). CDR3 length equals 14 residues. V gave up 6 bases and J gave up 1 base, with 9 bases separating them.

This clonotype was obtained from a woman aged 25-40 years with Graves' hyperthyroidism that later progressed to Graves' ophthalmopathy. The sample comprised blood. V usage is TRBV27 and J usage is TRBJ1-4; D gene ambiguous. Here the CDR3 DNA reads TGTGCCAGCAGACCTGGTGTAACTAATGAAAAACTGTTTTTT. Translating it yields CASRPGVTNEKLFF.